These T cell receptor beta chains were read from a single sample in a study of blood T cell repertoires in COVID-19. Here immunoSEQ multiplex PCR was the method, and the copy in TCRdb shows in-frame clones only, minus some. The data show about 200,000 clones, 85% seen once. Sequencing input: peripheral blood. Receptors were obtained from a woman between 65 and 79 years old with COVID-19, enrolled during active disease. Each CDR3 is given with its conserved first and last residue. Fields, in order: V gene, J gene, clone size, D gene, CDR3 DNA, CDR3 protein. D genes are given only for firm matches. The size field is filled for only some rows; it gives once, few, many or a size class.

>TRBV24-1|TRBJ2-2|.|TRBD2
TGTGCCACCAGTGATCCGACTAGCGGGGGGCCGAACACCGGGGAGCTGTTTTTT
CATSDPTSGGPNTGELFF
>TRBV7-9|TRBJ1-6|.|.
TGTGCCAGCAGCTCCCGTGGAGGGGACTCACCCCTCCACTTT
CASSSRGGDSPLHF
>TRBV2|TRBJ2-5|.|.
TGTGCCAGCAGAGGTGGGGGGGCCGCTCCTGAGACCCAGTACTTC
CASRGGGAAPETQYF
>TRBV7-2|TRBJ1-1|once|.
TGTGCCAGCAGCTTAGACAGCAACACTGAAGCTTTCTTT
CASSLDSNTEAFF
>TRBV27|TRBJ1-2|.|TRBD1
TGTGCCAGCAGTTTATCACAGGGGGTCGGCTACACCTTC
CASSLSQGVGYTF
>TRBV19|TRBJ2-1|.|TRBD2
TGTGCCAGTAGTATCCGACCTAGCGGGAGTTCCTACAATGAGCAGTTCTTC
CASSIRPSGSSYNEQFF
>TRBV7-9|TRBJ2-3|few|TRBD2
TGTGCCAGCAGCGCGGGACTAGCAGGTGATACGCAGTATTTT
CASSAGLAGDTQYF
>TRBV7-3|TRBJ2-2|once|TRBD2
TGTGCCAGCAGCTTAAATAGCGGGGATCGGCGGGACGGGGAGCTGTTTTTT
CASSLNSGDRRDGELFF
>TRBV2|TRBJ1-5|.|TRBD1
TGTGCCAGCAGTGCACAGGGGAGCAATCAGCCCCAGCATTTT
CASSAQGSNQPQHF
>TRBV3-1/TRBV3-2|TRBJ2-7|.|TRBD2
TGTGCCAGCAGCCAAGATGTAGGGACTAGCGCCTACGAGCAGTACTTC
CASSQDVGTSAYEQYF
>TRBV10-3|TRBJ1-6|.|.
TGTGCCGGACAGAGCTCCTATAATTCACCCCTCCACTTT
CAGQSSYNSPLHF
>TRBV29-1|TRBJ1-2|.|.
TGCAGCGTTGAGGGAGGACTCTATGGCTACACCTTC
CSVEGGLYGYTF
>TRBV18|TRBJ1-1|.|.
TGTGCCAGCTCCCGGGGAGGTGAAGCTTTCTTT
CASSRGGEAFF
>TRBV5-1|TRBJ2-2|.|.
TGCGCCAGCAGCTTGGCCTCTGACACCGGGGAGCTGTTTTTT
CASSLASDTGELFF
>TRBV11-2|TRBJ2-1|.|.
TGTGCCAGCAGCTTACTACTAGCATCGTCCTACAATGAGCAGTTCTTC
CASSLLLASSYNEQFF
>TRBV29-1|TRBJ1-1|once|.
TGCAGCGTTGCGGCGGCGATCACTGAAGCTTTCTTT
CSVAAAITEAFF
>TRBV10-1|TRBJ1-3|.|.
TGCGCCAGCACCTCGGACTCTTCGGGAAACACCATATATTTT
CASTSDSSGNTIYF
>TRBV5-1|TRBJ1-4|.|TRBD1
TGCGCCAGCAGCTGGGGGGACAGTCGAACGAATGAAAAACTGTTTTTT
CASSWGDSRTNEKLFF
>TRBV11-2|TRBJ2-7|.|TRBD1
TGTGCCAGCAGCTTGGACAGGAGTAACGAGCAGTACTTC
CASSLDRSNEQYF
>TRBV7-9|TRBJ2-5|.|TRBD2
TGTGCCAGCAGCTTAACGGGACTAGCGGGAGATTCGGGAGAGACCCAGTACTTC
CASSLTGLAGDSGETQYF
>TRBV3-1/TRBV3-2|TRBJ2-7|.|TRBD1
TGTGCCAGCACTTCGGGACAGACCTCCTACGAGCAGTACTTC
CASTSGQTSYEQYF
>TRBV5-1|TRBJ1-4|.|TRBD1
TGCGCCAGCAGCAGGGGACAGGGTGAAAAACTGTTTTTT
CASSRGQGEKLFF
>TRBV19|TRBJ2-3|.|.
TGTGCCAGTAGCGAAAGCAGGGCAGATACGCAGTATTTT
CASSESRADTQYF
>TRBV12-3/TRBV12-4|TRBJ1-2|.|.
TGTGCCAGCACCTCAGGGTTTCACTATGGCTACACCTTC
CASTSGFHYGYTF
>TRBV4-2|TRBJ2-6|.|.
TGTGCCAGCAGCCCTGAGGGGGAAAGCTCTGGGGCCAACGTCCTGACTTTC
CASSPEGESSGANVLTF
>TRBV5-4|TRBJ2-6|.|.
TGTGCCAGCAGCTTGTATGCAGGTAAAACCCCTGGGGCCAACGTCCTGACTTTC
CASSLYAGKTPGANVLTF
>TRBV2|TRBJ1-6|.|.
TGTGCCAACTTAAAGGAGGGAGGGAATTCACCCCTCCACTTT
CANLKEGGNSPLHF
>TRBV10-3|TRBJ2-2|few|TRBD1
TGTGCCATCAGTGAGCCTGGACAGGGGGTGTTCGGGGAGCTGTTTTTT
CAISEPGQGVFGELFF
>TRBV29-1|TRBJ2-2|.|.
TGCAGCGTTGGGAAGTGGGGGCAAGACGGCGGGGAGCTGTTTTTT
CSVGKWGQDGGELFF
>TRBV7-9|TRBJ2-3|.|TRBD2
TGTGCCAGCAGCTCCACTTCACTAGCGGGGGGCACAGATACGCAGTATTTT
CASSSTSLAGGTDTQYF
>TRBV5-1|TRBJ1-2|once|.
TGCGCCAGCAGCTTCACATTCCGGAGGTACGATGGCTACACCTTC
CASSFTFRRYDGYTF
>TRBV5-1|TRBJ1-1|once|.
TGCGCCAGCAGCTTGGAAGGCGGGAGAAACACTGAAGCTTTCTTT
CASSLEGGRNTEAFF
>TRBV7-7|TRBJ2-5|.|TRBD2
TGTGCTAGCAGCTTAGCTCTAGTAAGCGGGGGCGGAGAGACCCAGTACTTC
CASSLALVSGGGETQYF
>TRBV5-1|TRBJ2-2|.|TRBD2
TGCGCCAGCAGCGCCACTAGCGGGAGGATCACCGGGGAGCTGTTTTTT
CASSATSGRITGELFF
>TRBV10-3|TRBJ2-1|.|.
TGTGCCATCAGTGAGCCAGAGGAATACAATGAGCAGTTCTTC
CAISEPEEYNEQFF
>TRBV4-2|TRBJ2-3|.|.
TGTGCCAGCAGCCAAGATAATTTGTGGCAAACAGATACGCAGTATTTT
CASSQDNLWQTDTQYF
>TRBV7-2|TRBJ1-2|.|.
TGTGCCAGCAGCGGGCACGCTAACTATGGCTACACCTTC
CASSGHANYGYTF
>TRBV6-5|TRBJ2-1|once|.
TGTGCCAGCCGTCCAAACCGGGACATAGACAATGAGCAGTTCTTC
CASRPNRDIDNEQFF
>TRBV7-9|TRBJ2-1|few|TRBD2
TGTGCCAGCAGCTCGGGACTAGCGGGGTACAATGAGCAGTTCTTC
CASSSGLAGYNEQFF
>TRBV18|TRBJ1-2|.|.
TGTGCCAGCTCAACGGAACCAGGGGTTGGCTACACCTTC
CASSTEPGVGYTF
>TRBV6-1|TRBJ1-1|.|.
TGTGCCAGCAGTGATCAAGGAAGGGGAAAAGGGATTAAGAACACTGAAGCTTTCTTT
CASSDQGRGKGIKNTEAFF
>TRBV11-2|TRBJ1-3|.|.
TGTGCCAGCAGCTTACAGCCCGGCAGGGTAGCTGGAAACACCATATATTTT
CASSLQPGRVAGNTIYF
>TRBV7-9|TRBJ2-5|.|TRBD2
TGTGCCAGCAGCTTAACGAAGGGCGGGGGTCTGGCGTGGGAGACCCAGTACTTC
CASSLTKGGGLAWETQYF
>TRBV25-1|TRBJ2-2|few|.
TGTGCCAGCAGTGGCGAAGGGGAAACCGGGGAGCTGTTTTTT
CASSGEGETGELFF
>TRBV11-2|TRBJ1-6|.|TRBD1
TGTGCCAGCACCTGGACAGGGGGCTTGAATTCACCCCTCCACTTT
CASTWTGGLNSPLHF
>TRBV5-1|TRBJ1-1|.|.
TGCGCCAGCAGCTTGGTTGGGGGGGTGAACACTGAAGCTTTCTTT
CASSLVGGVNTEAFF
>TRBV2|TRBJ1-1|.|.
TGTGCCAGCAGTGACAGGGTGAGGACTGAAGCTTTCTTT
CASSDRVRTEAFF
>TRBV4-2|TRBJ2-7|.|.
TGTGCCAGCAGCCAAGATCGTACTAGCCGGTCCTACGAGCAGTACTTC
CASSQDRTSRSYEQYF
>TRBV7-2|TRBJ2-3|.|TRBD2
TGTGCCAGCAGCTTATCTCGGTTTTCCGGGAGGGCCCGGGAAGATACGCAGTATTTT
CASSLSRFSGRAREDTQYF
>TRBV5-4|TRBJ1-2|few|TRBD1
TGTGCCAGCAGCGATAGGCGGACAGGGGGCTTCTATGGCTACACCTTC
CASSDRRTGGFYGYTF
>TRBV27|TRBJ2-7|.|.
TGTGCCAGCAGTCTCCTCGGGGTAGGATCGAACGAGCAGTACTTC
CASSLLGVGSNEQYF
>TRBV7-2|TRBJ1-2|.|TRBD1
TGTGCCAGCACACGACAGGGTGAGGACTATGGCTACACCTTC
CASTRQGEDYGYTF
>TRBV2|TRBJ2-7|few|.
TGTGCCAGCAGTGGACTGTCCGTCTACGAGCAGTACTTC
CASSGLSVYEQYF